This T cell receptor beta chain emerged from a study of cytomegalovirus exposure and HLA in healthy donors (dated by TCRdb to 2016 to 2017). With regard to the full study: An earlier analysis of roughly 500 of the donors reported approximately 300 Gb of sequence data and 117 million unique TCR beta sequences obtained from around 170 million T cells. Roughly 300 gigabases of sequencing data and tens of millions of unique TCR sequences were included in an early release covering several hundred HLA-typed donors. Among the roughly 370 genotyped donors, 75% to 90% belonged to the genetic ancestry cluster associated with self-reported Caucasian donors. The study aimed to test whether cataloging public T cell receptors could reveal signatures of past pathogen exposure. The study used immunosequencing to profile the T cell repertoires of approximately 690 subjects and linked those repertoires to cytomegalovirus serostatus. In addition to the first cohort of 666 subjects, a separate validation cohort of approximately 130 different subjects was used. To predict cytomegalovirus infection status, the study combined high-throughput TCR immunosequencing, statistical association of individual TCRs with disease status, and machine learning. A later analysis re-examined previously published TCR beta repertoires from 600 to 700 donors and added high-resolution HLA genotyping to investigate patterns of TCR occurrence. Rather than using new phenotypic data, the later analysis identified candidate immune exposures from TCR beta sequences and from how often those sequences occurred across donors. An earlier analysis of 587 of the donors used high-throughput TCR beta sequencing to judge whether each TCR beta V gene segment behaved as functional or pseudogenic. Donor age, sex, ethnicity and CMV serostatus were collected together with the repertoire data. In a later genetic analysis, genome-wide SNP genotypes for about 55% of the roughly 700 donors were used, and that subset was treated as a discovery cohort. All discovery cohort repertoires had been generated on a single sequencing platform. Class I and class II HLA loci were covered by the typing at four-digit resolution. The number of typed donors differed by locus: about 620-640 for A, B, C, DRB1 and DQB1; about 520 for DQA1; roughly 600 for DPA1; and approximately 450 for DPB1. Four to six DR-DQ haplotypes were handled as single units for association and clustering, since linkage in the cohort was strong. Among some 400 genotyped donors of the cohort, an average of roughly 240,000 unique TCR beta nucleotide sequences were sequenced per donor, roughly 18% of them non-productive. On the study overall, not on this receptor specifically: A later analysis associated 15,000 to 20,000 TCR beta sequences with specific HLA alleles at a false discovery rate of 0.05. For the cohort, immune exposure information was limited to CMV serostatus. Only TCR beta chains were sequenced in this cohort, and the absence of alpha or paired-chain data limited detectable features. In a later analysis, several top co-occurrence clusters were reported to appear linked to parvovirus B19, influenza, CMV and Epstein-Barr virus. Across donors, most TCR sequences were observed very rarely, whereas some public TCRs were present in many individuals. In a later analysis, HLA-associated TCR beta chains were found to be more clonally expanded and to have lower generation probabilities than equally common non-associated chains. In both the original and validation cohorts, the classifier was reported to diagnose cytomegalovirus status with high specificity and sensitivity. Correlated functional status among segregating V segments might reflect linkage disequilibrium, but an unknown experimental factor could not be ruled out. Assigning TCR associations to individual alleles was difficult when HLA alleles, especially DR and DQ, strongly co-occurred. According to a later analysis, TCR association rates differed among HLA loci, with DRB1 alleles showing the most associated TCRs and HLA-C alleles showing the fewest. Because counts were too low, 15 to 20 rarely observed V segments, including chromosome 9 orphons, were left out of the earlier analysis of roughly 600 of the donors. Sequencing depth was assumed to be roughly uniform across donors in the presence/absence analyses, though that assumption may not hold. Some IMGT-functional V segments, including TRBV6-2 and TRBV6-3, could not be distinguished by the 87-base-pair reads and were therefore excluded. V-gene and J-gene trimming of TCR beta chains was associated with a missense DCLRE1C variant in a later genetic analysis, and the association was replicated in an independent cohort. In a later analysis, most CMV-associated TCR beta chains were found to appear HLA-restricted, with HLA associations seemingly driven largely by CMV exposure. A cluster of highly shared sequence variants was judged likely to be a technical artifact of the sequencing pipeline. A later genetic analysis reported fewer N-insertions in productive TCRs among donors in an Asian-associated ancestry cluster than the roughly 700-donor mean. The study gave a list of 150 to 200 TCR beta chains associated with cytomegalovirus. A further reported finding was that TCR beta sequences accurately predicted the HLA-A and HLA-B alleles for most subjects in the first cohort. It was suggested by the authors that the approach could potentially be generalized to other disease states and immunological phenotypes. In vitro tests confirmed that a few of the cytomegalovirus-associated TCR beta chains recognize cytomegalovirus antigens. Because HLA typing was missing for some donors at each locus, association tests included only the typed subset. Broadly in line with IMGT annotations, most TCR beta V segments showed up in productive rearrangements about 87% or about 30% of the time in an earlier analysis of 450 to 600 of the donors.

In total, roughly 710 healthy bone marrow donors made up the cohort. At the time of sampling, all cohort members were nominally healthy, though unrecorded immune exposures were likely present. The donor tested CMV seronegative, placing the donor among the 300 to 450 seronegative members of the cohort. Every donor gave a peripheral blood sample, and the peripheral blood mononuclear cells from that sample were used for TCR beta sequencing. Genomic DNA was extracted from the blood cell samples with the Qiagen DNeasy Blood Extraction Kit. The library came from the immunoSEQ multiplex PCR assay. A mixture of 60 forward primers for TCR Vbeta segments and 13 reverse primers for TCR Jbeta segments was used in the multiplex PCR. The CDR3 region of rearranged TCR beta genes was amplified from genomic DNA by a multiplex PCR assay. On the Illumina HiSeq System, the amplified TCR beta libraries were sequenced as 87-base-pair reads. The paper's data handling went like this. A later analysis tallied around 87 million unique TCR beta chains across the 700 or so repertoires, and around 9.9 million of those chains were shared by two or more donors. Raw reads were error-corrected and collapsed into unique sequences with a nearest-neighbor algorithm that merged closely related sequences to remove PCR and sequencing errors. CDR3 sequences were aligned to IMGT reference sequences to assign V, D and J gene segments. For a sequence to be retained, at least a six-nucleotide match to both a V gene segment and a J gene segment was required. A rearrangement counted as productive if the CDR3 had no stop codons and remained in frame with V and J, and every other rearrangement counted as non-productive. Following IMGT convention, CDR3 was defined as the stretch from the second conserved V-encoded cysteine to the conserved J-encoded phenylalanine. Sequences without an unambiguous match to a single V gene segment were excluded from the earlier analysis of about 600 of the donors. In an earlier analysis of 587 of the donors, V segments were called functional above 56.7% productive rearrangements and were called segregating when the between-donor standard deviation exceeded 5%. A statistical classification framework was built to diagnose cytomegalovirus status from the catalog of TCR beta chain sequences. In a later analysis, V and J genes were assigned by comparing TCR nucleotide sequences against IMGT/GENE-DB human TR gene sequences. Using the TCRdist pipeline, a later analysis assigned CDR3 sequences along with most-parsimonious VDJ recombination scenarios. In a later analysis, each TCR beta chain was defined by its CDR3 amino acid sequence together with its V-gene family, and reads without a unique V-gene family were excluded. To address suspected cross-contamination and a sequencing artifact, a later analysis removed approximately 600 highly shared, low-generation-probability nucleotide sequences. In a later analysis, a clonal expansion index for each public chain was calculated from normalized within-repertoire ranks of inferred template counts. Generation probabilities in a later analysis came from a VDJ recombination model fitted to out-of-frame rearrangements, and those results were checked against IGoR. In a later analysis, TCR-TCR, TCR-HLA and TCR-CMV co-occurrence was scored with hypergeometric tests, and a repertoire-size bias correction was applied to TCR pairs. False discovery rates were estimated in a later analysis by permuting HLA or CMV assignments 20 times. In a later analysis, co-occurring TCRs were grouped with DBSCAN, and TCRdist sequence similarity was added when clustering was performed within HLA-allele-positive subsets. Repertoires with fewer than 30,000 or more than 120,000 public chains, plus five repertoires with anomalous nucleotide sharing, were excluded from co-occurrence clustering. This is the immuneACCESS table as TCRdb keeps it, with only in-frame sequences that have V and J called. A part of the clones is gone; compared with another copy, unresolved V genes explain less than half, and the rest is unexplained. The DNA was the basis for D and trimming; V, J and clone size are from that table. Recorded for this sample are 100,000 or so clones; 75% to 90% of them occurred a single time. Clones ranked in the top ten supply about 3.6% of the sample.

The CDR3 has 14 amino acids, counting the end cysteine and phenylalanine. The CDR3 DNA has 42 bases and is translated from base 1. V gives up 4 bases and J gives up 6 bases, and the segment between their germline ends measures 16 bases. The CDR1 and CDR2 encoded by the germline V gene are SGHRS and YFSETQ. As concerns this clone: No antigen is known for it. No much larger clone exists at a distance of one base, and base qualities are not known.

The clonotype originates from a man aged 25 to 45 in good health and CMV-seronegative. The sequencing input was PBMCs. Recombination linked TRBV5-1 to TRBJ1-2, with TRBD1 tentatively as D gene (5 bases match). At the DNA level, the sequence is TGCGCCAGCAGCCTTAGCCCCGGACACAATGGCTACACCTTC. It is translated as CASSLSPGHNGYTF.